The rows below give T cell receptor beta chains drawn from one sample of a study of blood T cell repertoires in COVID-19. Measured with immunoSEQ multiplex PCR; TCRdb has only the in-frame clones, and not every one. The sample has 150,000 or so clones; over 85% are singletons. Sequencing was performed on peripheral blood. All receptors derive from an older woman with COVID-19, enrolled during active disease. Each CDR3 is given with its conserved first and last residue. Fields, in order: V gene, CDR3 protein.

V gene: TRBV19; CDR3 protein: CASRSQGESSPLHF
V gene: TRBV30; CDR3 protein: CAWRLGGAEAFF
V gene: TRBV19; CDR3 protein: CASNRGLVEPQHF
V gene: TRBV6-2/TRBV6-3; CDR3 protein: CASSYRGQGSYEQYF
V gene: TRBV4-3; CDR3 protein: CASSQAATVNSPLHF
V gene: TRBV6-2/TRBV6-3; CDR3 protein: CASSYAARGIREQYF
V gene: TRBV5-1; CDR3 protein: CASSLAPGIGYGYTF
V gene: TRBV19; CDR3 protein: CASSKTSGTGEEKLFF
V gene: TRBV6-2/TRBV6-3; CDR3 protein: CASSQTPREQFF
V gene: TRBV13; CDR3 protein: CASSLFAGGSTEAFF
V gene: TRBV7-9; CDR3 protein: CASSLGGHGDGYTF
V gene: TRBV4-3; CDR3 protein: CASSQEWGRSYEKLFF
V gene: TRBV6-5; CDR3 protein: CASSYSTRGRYNEQFF
V gene: TRBV7-9; CDR3 protein: CASSPTSGGALNEQFF
V gene: TRBV12-5; CDR3 protein: CASGFAPGGYGYTF
V gene: TRBV6-4; CDR3 protein: CASSDRKREKLFF
V gene: TRBV27; CDR3 protein: CASSFRGAGGYTF
V gene: TRBV7-8; CDR3 protein: CASSLASTGARRKTHYEQYF
V gene: TRBV2; CDR3 protein: CASSEAASGGVFTSSTDTQYF
V gene: TRBV18; CDR3 protein: CASSPQGYTEAFF
V gene: TRBV6-1; CDR3 protein: CASSEAGTGRTEAFF
V gene: TRBV6-5; CDR3 protein: CASSRRGHNEQFF
V gene: TRBV11-2; CDR3 protein: CASSFFQGKLFF
V gene: TRBV19; CDR3 protein: CASSARTFYGYTF
V gene: TRBV7-2; CDR3 protein: CASSPEGGAENYGYTF
V gene: TRBV7-3; CDR3 protein: CASSPNRNTGELFF
V gene: TRBV9; CDR3 protein: CASSGSGGTYNEQFF
V gene: TRBV10-3; CDR3 protein: CATNRGGGGYTF
V gene: TRBV7-2; CDR3 protein: CASSLDPGPGYTF
V gene: TRBV29-1; CDR3 protein: CSVELQGSGNTIYF
V gene: TRBV18; CDR3 protein: CASSEGQSLTDTQYF
V gene: TRBV3-1/TRBV3-2; CDR3 protein: CASSLYETGSGEKLFF
V gene: TRBV19; CDR3 protein: CASRQGPNTEAFF
V gene: TRBV29-1; CDR3 protein: CSADSGETQYF
V gene: TRBV27; CDR3 protein: CASSIPGSRVTDTQYF
V gene: TRBV5-1; CDR3 protein: CASTPEAVSETQYF
V gene: TRBV5-1; CDR3 protein: CASSLAVSYEQYF
V gene: TRBV28; CDR3 protein: CASGRDWTGTMDEQFF
V gene: TRBV5-1; CDR3 protein: CASSSDSPWNEQFF
V gene: TRBV11-3; CDR3 protein: CASSLGHRTYEQYF
V gene: TRBV19; CDR3 protein: CASISSGGPHTGELFF
V gene: TRBV4-2; CDR3 protein: CASSHLAGGVVGELFF
V gene: TRBV6-5; CDR3 protein: CASSYARAYEQYF
V gene: TRBV11-2; CDR3 protein: CASSLVSGGRTSGPYEQYF
V gene: TRBV5-4; CDR3 protein: CASSLAPNEKLFF
V gene: TRBV5-5; CDR3 protein: CASSSRTGGSLNTEAFF